This is a list of T cell receptor beta chains from one sample in a study of blood T cell repertoires in COVID-19. Method: immunoSEQ multiplex PCR; TCRdb's copy keeps in-frame clones and lacks some. The repertoire includes 310,000 or so clones, roughly 90% of them detected once, and over 2% sits in the top ten. Sequenced sample: peripheral blood. Receptors were obtained from a woman between 25 and 40 years old with COVID-19, enrolled during active disease. Each CDR3 is given with its conserved first and last residue. A D gene is named only where the DNA matches it firmly. Some rows mark clone size as missing; the rest say once, few, many or name a class of expanded clone.

size: NA; V: TRBV27; D: NA; J: TRBJ2-7; CDR3: CASSQTIRDEQYF; DNA: TGTGCCAGCAGTCAAACTATCAGGGACGAGCAGTACTTC
size: NA; V: TRBV6-6; D: TRBD2; J: TRBJ2-3; CDR3: CASTTRAGADTQYF; DNA: TGTGCCAGCACCACCCGGGCGGGGGCAGATACGCAGTATTTT
size: NA; V: TRBV5-1; D: NA; J: TRBJ1-2; CDR3: CASSLLGGLDYGYTF; DNA: TGCGCCAGCAGCTTGTTGGGGGGATTAGACTATGGCTACACCTTC
size: NA; V: TRBV7-9; D: NA; J: TRBJ1-2; CDR3: CASSLRAGYGYTF; DNA: TGTGCCAGCAGCCTTCGGGCGGGCTATGGCTACACCTTC
size: NA; V: TRBV29-1; D: NA; J: TRBJ1-1; CDR3: CSVSTLNTEAFF; DNA: TGCAGCGTCTCGACATTGAACACTGAAGCTTTCTTT
size: NA; V: TRBV5-4; D: NA; J: TRBJ1-1; CDR3: CASSLQANTEAFF; DNA: TGTGCCAGCAGCTTACAGGCGAACACTGAAGCTTTCTTT
size: NA; V: TRBV30; D: TRBD2; J: TRBJ2-3; CDR3: CAWTGGTSGRGGTQYF; DNA: TGTGCCTGGACTGGGGGGACTAGCGGGAGAGGGGGTACGCAGTATTTT
size: NA; V: TRBV7-2; D: TRBD2; J: TRBJ2-5; CDR3: CASGNGLAGRETQYF; DNA: TGTGCCAGTGGAAACGGGCTAGCGGGTAGGGAGACCCAGTACTTC
size: NA; V: TRBV18; D: NA; J: TRBJ1-1; CDR3: CASSPGHSGNTEAFF; DNA: TGTGCCAGCTCACCGGGCCACTCAGGGAACACTGAAGCTTTCTTT
size: NA; V: TRBV11-2; D: TRBD2; J: TRBJ2-3; CDR3: CASSNAGGSTDTQYF; DNA: TGTGCCAGCAGCAATGCGGGAGGTAGCACAGATACGCAGTATTTT
size: NA; V: TRBV6-4; D: NA; J: TRBJ2-1; CDR3: CASSAERGNEQFF; DNA: TGTGCCAGCAGTGCCGAGAGAGGGAATGAGCAGTTCTTC
size: NA; V: TRBV19; D: TRBD1; J: TRBJ1-5; CDR3: CASSIGFRGFEPQHF; DNA: TGTGCCAGTAGTATAGGTTTCAGGGGGTTCGAGCCCCAGCATTTT
size: NA; V: TRBV27; D: NA; J: TRBJ2-7; CDR3: CASSLSLGAVYEQYF; DNA: TGTGCCAGCAGTTTATCATTAGGGGCTGTCTACGAGCAGTACTTC
size: NA; V: TRBV5-4; D: NA; J: TRBJ1-1; CDR3: CASSLRGGTEAFF; DNA: TGTGCCAGCAGCTTACGTGGAGGCACTGAAGCTTTCTTT
size: NA; V: TRBV5-4; D: TRBD2; J: TRBJ2-7; CDR3: CASSLGGGYEQYF; DNA: TGTGCCAGCAGCTTAGGCGGGGGGTACGAGCAGTACTTC
size: NA; V: TRBV11-2; D: NA; J: TRBJ2-4; CDR3: CASSLPGNSNIQYF; DNA: TGTGCCAGCAGCTTACCCGGGAATTCAAACATTCAGTACTTC
size: NA; V: TRBV7-2; D: NA; J: TRBJ1-2; CDR3: CASSLVPGANYGYTF; DNA: TGTGCCAGCAGCTTAGTCCCAGGGGCTAACTATGGCTACACCTTC
size: once; V: TRBV5-1; D: TRBD1; J: TRBJ2-7; CDR3: CASSSSGQVASYEQYF; DNA: TGCGCCAGCAGCTCCTCGGGACAGGTCGCCTCCTACGAGCAGTACTTC
size: NA; V: TRBV6-5; D: TRBD1; J: TRBJ1-2; CDR3: CASADRAGYGYTF; DNA: TGTGCCAGCGCCGACAGGGCGGGCTATGGCTACACCTTC
size: NA; V: TRBV27; D: TRBD2; J: TRBJ2-5; CDR3: CASSLTPRLAGVRETQYF; DNA: TGTGCCAGCAGTTTAACCCCACGACTAGCGGGAGTTCGGGAGACCCAGTACTTC
size: NA; V: TRBV10-3; D: NA; J: TRBJ2-1; CDR3: CAISEPELANEQFF; DNA: TGTGCCATCAGTGAGCCCGAACTAGCCAATGAGCAGTTCTTC
size: NA; V: TRBV2; D: NA; J: TRBJ2-7; CDR3: CASREVQGGEQYF; DNA: TGTGCCAGCAGAGAAGTTCAGGGGGGCGAGCAGTACTTC
size: NA; V: TRBV4-1; D: TRBD1; J: TRBJ2-7; CDR3: CASSQGQFYEQYF; DNA: TGCGCCAGCAGCCAGGGACAGTTCTACGAGCAGTACTTC
size: NA; V: TRBV25-1; D: TRBD1; J: TRBJ2-7; CDR3: CASSEGQGIITNEQYF; DNA: TGTGCCAGCAGTGAGGGACAGGGGATCATCACCAACGAGCAGTACTTC
size: NA; V: TRBV11-2; D: TRBD1; J: TRBJ1-2; CDR3: CASSLVGTGYGYTF; DNA: TGTGCCAGCAGCTTAGTAGGGACAGGGTATGGCTACACCTTC
size: NA; V: TRBV5-1; D: NA; J: TRBJ2-1; CDR3: CASSSPQGRNEQFF; DNA: TGCGCCAGCAGCTCCCCACAGGGGAGGAATGAGCAGTTCTTC
size: NA; V: TRBV3-1/TRBV3-2; D: NA; J: TRBJ1-1; CDR3: CASSLRTASNTEAFF; DNA: TGTGCCAGCAGCCTTCGGACAGCCTCTAACACTGAAGCTTTCTTT
size: NA; V: TRBV7-2; D: TRBD2; J: TRBJ2-4; CDR3: CASSSGLALDIQYF; DNA: TGTGCCAGCAGCTCTGGACTAGCCTTAGACATTCAGTACTTC
size: once; V: TRBV3-1/TRBV3-2; D: NA; J: TRBJ1-1; CDR3: CASSQRRGTEAFF; DNA: TGTGCCAGCAGCCAAAGGCGGGGTACTGAAGCTTTCTTT
size: NA; V: TRBV9; D: TRBD2; J: TRBJ2-1; CDR3: CASSVRSGSDEQFF; DNA: TGTGCCAGCAGCGTCCGTAGCGGGAGCGATGAGCAGTTCTTC
size: NA; V: TRBV30; D: NA; J: TRBJ1-6; CDR3: CAWSLGSPLHF; DNA: TGTGCCTGGAGTCTAGGTTCACCCCTCCACTTT
size: NA; V: TRBV19; D: TRBD1; J: TRBJ2-7; CDR3: CASSLRQGISHEQYF; DNA: TGTGCCAGTAGTCTTAGACAGGGGATCTCCCACGAGCAGTACTTC
size: NA; V: TRBV5-6; D: NA; J: TRBJ1-1; CDR3: CASSLLAGQLYTEAFF; DNA: TGTGCCAGCAGCTTGTTGGCAGGGCAATTGTACACTGAAGCTTTCTTT
size: NA; V: TRBV7-3; D: NA; J: TRBJ2-1; CDR3: CASSPRGESYNEQFF; DNA: TGTGCCAGCAGCCCCAGGGGGGAGTCCTACAATGAGCAGTTCTTC
size: NA; V: TRBV30; D: NA; J: TRBJ1-1; CDR3: CAWSGGTLNTEAFF; DNA: TGTGCCTGGAGTGGGGGGACACTGAACACTGAAGCTTTCTTT
size: NA; V: TRBV5-6; D: TRBD1; J: TRBJ1-2; CDR3: CASSLIRGHGYTF; DNA: TGTGCCAGCAGCTTGATCAGGGGGCATGGCTACACCTTC
size: NA; V: TRBV5-6; D: TRBD1; J: TRBJ1-5; CDR3: CASSPMGQGDQHF; DNA: TGTGCCAGCAGCCCTATGGGACAGGGGGACCAGCATTTT
size: once; V: TRBV5-1; D: NA; J: TRBJ1-1; CDR3: CASSLSATGEAFF; DNA: TGCGCCAGCAGCCTGAGTGCAACAGGTGAAGCTTTCTTT
size: NA; V: TRBV5-6; D: NA; J: TRBJ1-1; CDR3: CASSLVGGWTEAFF; DNA: TGTGCCAGCAGCTTAGTCGGGGGGTGGACTGAAGCTTTCTTT
size: NA; V: TRBV30; D: NA; J: TRBJ1-1; CDR3: CAWSPTGRTTHTEAFF; DNA: TGTGCCTGGAGTCCGACAGGACGTACTACGCACACTGAAGCTTTCTTT
size: NA; V: TRBV9; D: NA; J: TRBJ2-1; CDR3: CASSSLTTTGEQFF; DNA: TGTGCCAGCAGCTCTTTGACTACTACGGGAGAGCAGTTCTTC
size: NA; V: TRBV11-2; D: TRBD1; J: TRBJ1-1; CDR3: CASSLGTGQSNTEAFF; DNA: TGTGCCAGCAGCTTAGGCACGGGACAGAGTAACACTGAAGCTTTCTTT
size: NA; V: TRBV7-9; D: TRBD2; J: TRBJ2-1; CDR3: CASSSPGLGAHEQFF; DNA: TGTGCCAGCAGCTCTCCGGGACTAGGGGCCCATGAGCAGTTCTTC
size: NA; V: TRBV5-5; D: TRBD1; J: TRBJ1-3; CDR3: CASSSGTGFGNTIYF; DNA: TGTGCCAGCAGCTCCGGGACAGGGTTTGGAAACACCATATATTTT
size: NA; V: TRBV29-1; D: TRBD2; J: TRBJ2-3; CDR3: CSVRGLAGGTDTQYF; DNA: TGCAGCGTACGGGGACTAGCGGGAGGGACAGATACGCAGTATTTT
size: NA; V: TRBV3-1/TRBV3-2; D: TRBD2; J: TRBJ2-7; CDR3: CASSPTSASYEQYF; DNA: TGTGCCAGCAGCCCGACTAGCGCGTCCTACGAGCAGTACTTC
size: NA; V: TRBV7-9; D: TRBD2; J: TRBJ2-1; CDR3: CASSLGGLAGVGEQFF; DNA: TGTGCCAGCAGCTTAGGGGGACTAGCGGGAGTCGGAGAGCAGTTCTTC
size: NA; V: TRBV28; D: TRBD1; J: TRBJ1-1; CDR3: CASSPGDRTAEAFF; DNA: TGTGCCAGCAGTCCAGGGGACAGGACGGCTGAAGCTTTCTTT
size: few; V: TRBV19; D: TRBD1; J: TRBJ1-3; CDR3: CASSIIEGTGVYSGNTIYF; DNA: TGTGCCAGTAGTATTATTGAGGGGACAGGGGTGTATTCTGGAAACACCATATATTTT
size: NA; V: TRBV2; D: TRBD2; J: TRBJ2-1; CDR3: CASSELAGGSNEQFF; DNA: TGTGCCAGCAGTGAACTAGCGGGAGGGAGCAATGAGCAGTTCTTC
size: NA; V: TRBV27; D: NA; J: TRBJ2-7; CDR3: CASSLEADYEQYF; DNA: TGTGCCAGCAGTTTGGAGGCAGACTACGAGCAGTACTTC
size: once; V: TRBV5-1; D: NA; J: TRBJ1-5; CDR3: CASSLEGQGNQPQHF; DNA: TGCGCCAGCAGCTTGGAGGGGCAGGGCAATCAGCCCCAGCATTTT
size: once; V: TRBV3-1/TRBV3-2; D: TRBD1; J: TRBJ1-5; CDR3: CASSQDRQGAPGGPQHF; DNA: TGTGCCAGCAGCCAAGACCGACAGGGGGCACCGGGAGGGCCCCAGCATTTT
size: NA; V: TRBV30; D: NA; J: TRBJ1-4; CDR3: CAWNLRRATNEKLFF; DNA: TGTGCCTGGAATTTAAGAAGAGCAACTAATGAAAAACTGTTTTTT
size: NA; V: TRBV15; D: NA; J: TRBJ2-1; CDR3: CATSRDRLGVEQFF; DNA: TGTGCCACCAGCAGAGATAGATTGGGCGTGGAGCAGTTCTTC
size: NA; V: TRBV30; D: NA; J: TRBJ2-5; CDR3: CAWSAEHGKYF; DNA: TGTGCCTGGAGTGCGGAGCACGGGAAGTACTTC
size: NA; V: TRBV5-6; D: TRBD1; J: TRBJ1-1; CDR3: CASSWDRATEAFF; DNA: TGTGCCAGCAGCTGGGACAGGGCCACTGAAGCTTTCTTT